The clone carrying this TCR beta chain was seen a handful of times. Using a J-beta primer mix together with a sample-barcoded 5' primer, a second PCR was run for about 6 to 11 cycles. Per-sample output comprised a minimum of 2.5 million paired-end reads containing CDR3. MiXCR, run by TCRdb on the 5' RACE reads, gives a single entry per CDR3 protein. The sample carries about 680,000 distinct CDR3 sequences, around 48% recorded once. This specimen belongs to a study of blood T cells in healthy people across ages. V lost 4 bases and J lost 13; bases outside the gene matches: 14. The CDR3 has 15 amino acids. CDR1 is DFQATT and CDR2 is SNEGSKA in the germline V gene (reference sequence).

Material: blood. This clonotype originated in a woman aged 60-70 years in good health. The rearrangement joins TRBV20-1 to TRBJ2-1; 12 bases align to TRBD2. The CDR3 region is CSATVDASGRARQFF. CDR3 sequence (DNA): TGCAGTGCTACGGTCGATGCTAGCGGGAGGGCCCGACAGTTCTTC.